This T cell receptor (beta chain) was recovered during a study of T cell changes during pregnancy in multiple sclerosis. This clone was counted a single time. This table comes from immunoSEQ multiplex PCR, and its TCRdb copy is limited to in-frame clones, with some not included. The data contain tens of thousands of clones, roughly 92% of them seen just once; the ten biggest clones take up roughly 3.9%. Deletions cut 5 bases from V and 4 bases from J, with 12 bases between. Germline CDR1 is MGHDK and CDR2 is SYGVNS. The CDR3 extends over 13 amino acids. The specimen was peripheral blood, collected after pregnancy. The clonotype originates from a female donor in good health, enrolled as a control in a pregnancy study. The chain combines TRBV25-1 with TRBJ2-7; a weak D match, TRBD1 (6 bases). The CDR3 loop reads CASSLLQGYEQYF. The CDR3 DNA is TGTGCCAGCAGTCTATTGCAGGGGTACGAGCAGTACTTC.